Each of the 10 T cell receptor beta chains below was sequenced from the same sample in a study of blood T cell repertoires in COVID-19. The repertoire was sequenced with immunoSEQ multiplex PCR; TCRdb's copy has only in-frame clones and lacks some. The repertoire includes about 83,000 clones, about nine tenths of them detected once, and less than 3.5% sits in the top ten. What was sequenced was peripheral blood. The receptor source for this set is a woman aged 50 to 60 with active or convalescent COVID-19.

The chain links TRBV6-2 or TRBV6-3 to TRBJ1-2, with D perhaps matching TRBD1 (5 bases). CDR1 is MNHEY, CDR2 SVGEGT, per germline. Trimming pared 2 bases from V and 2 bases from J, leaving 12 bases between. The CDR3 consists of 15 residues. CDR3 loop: CASSYQKDTNYGYTF. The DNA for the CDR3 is TGTGCCAGCAGTTACCAAAAGGACACCAACTATGGCTACACCTTC.

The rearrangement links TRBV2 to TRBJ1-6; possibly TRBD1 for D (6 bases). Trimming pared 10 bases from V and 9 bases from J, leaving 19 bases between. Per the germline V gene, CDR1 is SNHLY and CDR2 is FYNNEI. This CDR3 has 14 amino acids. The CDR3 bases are TGTGCCACCAGAGTTACAGGGTTAGGTTCACCCCTCCACTTT. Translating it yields CATRVTGLGSPLHF.

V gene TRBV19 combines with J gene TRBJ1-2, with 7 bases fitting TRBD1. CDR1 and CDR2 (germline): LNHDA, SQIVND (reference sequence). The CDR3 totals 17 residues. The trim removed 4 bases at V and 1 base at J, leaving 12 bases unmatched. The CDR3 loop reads CASSKLGPGGINYGYTF. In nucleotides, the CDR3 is TGTGCCAGTAGTAAATTGGGGCCAGGGGGAATTAACTATGGCTACACCTTC.

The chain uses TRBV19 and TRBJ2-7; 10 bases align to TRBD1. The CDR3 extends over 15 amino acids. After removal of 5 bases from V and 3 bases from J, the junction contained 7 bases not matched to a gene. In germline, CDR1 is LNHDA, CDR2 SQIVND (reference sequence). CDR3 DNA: TGTGCCAGTAGTCATTGGGACAGGGGTAACTACGAGCAGTACTTC. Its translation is CASSHWDRGNYEQYF.

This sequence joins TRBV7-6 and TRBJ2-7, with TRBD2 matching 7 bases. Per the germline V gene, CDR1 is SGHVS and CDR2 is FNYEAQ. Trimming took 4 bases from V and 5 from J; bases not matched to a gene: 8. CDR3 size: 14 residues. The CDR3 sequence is CASSSGGGDDEQYF. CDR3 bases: TGTGCCAGCAGCTCGGGGGGAGGGGACGACGAGCAGTACTTC.

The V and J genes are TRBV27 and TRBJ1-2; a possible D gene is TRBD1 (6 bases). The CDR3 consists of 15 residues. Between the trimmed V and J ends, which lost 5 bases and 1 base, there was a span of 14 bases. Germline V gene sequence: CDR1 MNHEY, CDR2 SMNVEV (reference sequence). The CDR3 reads CASSHTGSGNYGYTF. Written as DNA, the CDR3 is TGTGCCAGCAGTCATACAGGGTCTGGTAACTATGGCTACACCTTC.

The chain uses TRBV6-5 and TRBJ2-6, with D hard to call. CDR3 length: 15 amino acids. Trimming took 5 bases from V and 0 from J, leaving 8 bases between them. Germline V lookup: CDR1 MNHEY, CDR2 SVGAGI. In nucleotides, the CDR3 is TGTGCCAGCAGTCCATACAGCTCTGGGGCCAACGTCCTGACTTTC. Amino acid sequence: CASSPYSSGANVLTF.

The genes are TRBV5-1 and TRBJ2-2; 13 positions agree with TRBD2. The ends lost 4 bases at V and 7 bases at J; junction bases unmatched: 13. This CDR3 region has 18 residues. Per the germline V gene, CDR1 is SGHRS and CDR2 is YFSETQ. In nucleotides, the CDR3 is TGCGCCAGCAGCGTAGCCGGGACTAGCGGGGCGCCCATCGGGGAGCTGTTTTTT. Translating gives CASSVAGTSGAPIGELFF.

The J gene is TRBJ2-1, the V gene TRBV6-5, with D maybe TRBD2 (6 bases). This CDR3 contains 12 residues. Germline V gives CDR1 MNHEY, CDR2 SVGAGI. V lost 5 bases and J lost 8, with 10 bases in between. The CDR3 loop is CASSNRRDEQFF. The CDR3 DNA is TGTGCCAGCAGTAACCGGAGGGATGAGCAGTTCTTC.

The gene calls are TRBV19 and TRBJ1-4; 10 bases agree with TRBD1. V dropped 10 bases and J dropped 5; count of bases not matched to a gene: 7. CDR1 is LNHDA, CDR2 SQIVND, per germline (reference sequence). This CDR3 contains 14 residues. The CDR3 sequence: CATKPDRGNEKLFF. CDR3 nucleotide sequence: TGTGCCACCAAGCCGGACAGGGGGAATGAAAAACTGTTTTTT.